Sequencing of this T cell receptor (beta chain) was carried out in a study of blood T cell repertoires in COVID-19. Study as a whole: There were acute and convalescent COVID-19 samples, and they came from the United States, Italy and Spain. PBMCs, B-cell-depleted T cells, or T cells provided the cDNA or gDNA that made up the material.

The V and J ends lost 11 bases and 2 bases respectively, with 19 bases between them. Germline CDR1 reads MNHEY; CDR2 reads SVGAGI. The CDR3 spans 14 residues. The authors' processing: For nucleated cells, counts were estimated from reference gene primer amplification. This table comes from immunoSEQ multiplex PCR, and its TCRdb copy is limited to in-frame clones, with some not included. V and J calls and clone size are given by that table; D and trimming were obtained from the DNA. Among a few hundred thousand clones listed, roughly 90% were seen once. This clonotype was sampled from a woman in her 30s with active or convalescent COVID-19. The sequenced material came from peripheral blood. The chain has TRBV6-5 and TRBJ2-7, with a tentative D call TRBD2 (5 bases). Written as DNA, the CDR3 is TGTGCCTCCGGTAGGGAGAGAATAACCTACGAGCAGTACTTC. Its translation: CASGRERITYEQYF.